This TCR beta chain was sequenced for a study of shared clonotypes between healthy human individuals. Study overall: A donor's plate count was three for CD4 naive and three for CD4 memory; CD8 naive had two and CD8 memory one.

V was pared by 0 bases and J by 7 bases, with 16 bases between. The CDR3 length is 16 residues. From germline, CDR1 is MNHEY and CDR2 SVGAGI. Only in-frame clones appear in the TCRdb table, and some are missing; sequencing was by immunoSEQ multiplex PCR. This sample has millions of clones, with 85% to 95% found just once. Whole-study findings and limits: Among a handful of donors, approximately 5% of naive CD4 clonotypes were found in common.

A CD45RA-negative memory subset and a CD45RA+ naive subset were separated from the CD4+ cells. As concerns this clone: Its target is not known.

The chain combines TRBV6-5 with TRBJ2-1; a possible D gene is TRBD2 (6 bases). The clonotype originates from a young man in good health. Sequencing used naive CD4+ T cells sorted from blood. Documented subset: CD45RA+ positively selected. The CDR3 DNA follows: TGTGCCAGCAGTTACTCGATTTCGGGAGTAAGGAATGAGCAGTTCTTC. This translates into CASSYSISGVRNEQFF.